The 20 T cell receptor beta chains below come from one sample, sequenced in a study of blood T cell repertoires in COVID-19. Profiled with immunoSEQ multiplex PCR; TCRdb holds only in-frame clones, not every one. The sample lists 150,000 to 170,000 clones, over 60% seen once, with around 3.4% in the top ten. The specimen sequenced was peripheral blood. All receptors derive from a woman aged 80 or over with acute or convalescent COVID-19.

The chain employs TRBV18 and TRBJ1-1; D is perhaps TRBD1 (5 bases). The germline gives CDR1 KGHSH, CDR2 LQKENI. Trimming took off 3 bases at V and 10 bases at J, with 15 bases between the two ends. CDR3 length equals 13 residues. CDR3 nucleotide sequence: TGTGCCAGCTCACCCCCGGGGGAGTACGGAGCTTTCTTT. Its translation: CASSPPGEYGAFF.

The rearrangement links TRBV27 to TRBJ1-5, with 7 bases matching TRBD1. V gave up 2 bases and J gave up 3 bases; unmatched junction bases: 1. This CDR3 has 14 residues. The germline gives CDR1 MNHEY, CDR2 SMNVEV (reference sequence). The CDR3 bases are TGTGCCAGCAGTTTAGGGACAGTCAATCAGCCCCAGCATTTT. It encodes CASSLGTVNQPQHF.

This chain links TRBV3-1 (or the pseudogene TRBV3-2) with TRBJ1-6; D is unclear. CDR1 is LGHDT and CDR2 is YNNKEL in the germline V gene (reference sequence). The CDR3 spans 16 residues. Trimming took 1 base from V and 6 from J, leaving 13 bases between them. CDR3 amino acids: CASSQGWGGGNSPLHF. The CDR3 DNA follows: TGTGCCAGCAGCCAAGGGTGGGGAGGAGGTAATTCACCCCTCCACTTT.

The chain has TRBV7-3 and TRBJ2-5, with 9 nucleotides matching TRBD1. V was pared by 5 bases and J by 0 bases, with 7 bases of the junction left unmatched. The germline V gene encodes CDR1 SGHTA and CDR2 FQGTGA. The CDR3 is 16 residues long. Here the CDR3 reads CASSQQGTGNQETQYF. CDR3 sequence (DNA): TGTGCCAGCAGCCAACAAGGGACAGGGAACCAAGAGACCCAGTACTTC. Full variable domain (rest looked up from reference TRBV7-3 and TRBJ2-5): GAGVSQTPSNKVTEKGKYVELRCDPISGHTALYWYRQSLGQGPEFLIYFQGTGAADDSGLPNDRFFAVRPEGSVSTLKIQRTERGDSAVYLCASSQQGTGNQETQYFGPGTRLLVL.

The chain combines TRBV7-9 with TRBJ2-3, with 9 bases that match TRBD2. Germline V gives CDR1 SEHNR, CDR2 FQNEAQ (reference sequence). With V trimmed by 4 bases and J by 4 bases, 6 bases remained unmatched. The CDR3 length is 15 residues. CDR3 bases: TGTGCCAGCAGCTCGAATGAGCGGGGGGCAGATACGCAGTATTTT. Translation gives CASSSNERGADTQYF. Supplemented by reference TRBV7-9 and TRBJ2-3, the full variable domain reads DTGVSQNPRHKITKRGQNVTFRCDPISEHNRLYWYRQTLGQGPEFLTYFQNEAQLEKSRLLSDRFSAERPKGSFSTLEIQRTEQGDSAMYLCASSSNERGADTQYFGPGTRLTVL.

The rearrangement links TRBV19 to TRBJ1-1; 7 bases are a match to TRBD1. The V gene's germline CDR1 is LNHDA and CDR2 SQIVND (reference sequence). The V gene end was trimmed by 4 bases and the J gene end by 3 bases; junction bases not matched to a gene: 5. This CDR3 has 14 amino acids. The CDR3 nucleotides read TGTGCCAGTAGTACGACAGGGTTGGACACTGAAGCTTTCTTT. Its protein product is CASSTTGLDTEAFF.

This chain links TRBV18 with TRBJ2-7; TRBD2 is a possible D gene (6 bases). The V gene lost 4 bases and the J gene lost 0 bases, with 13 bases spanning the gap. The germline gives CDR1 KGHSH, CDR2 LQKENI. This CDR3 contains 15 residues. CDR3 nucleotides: TGTGCCAGCTCACGATCCGGGACTGACTCCTACGAGCAGTACTTC. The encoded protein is CASSRSGTDSYEQYF. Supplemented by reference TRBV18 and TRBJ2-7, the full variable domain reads NAGVMQNPRHLVRRRGQEARLRCSPMKGHSHVYWYRQLPEEGLKFMVYLQKENIIDESGMPKERFSAEFPKEGPSILRIQQVVRGDSAAYFCASSRSGTDSYEQYFGPGTRLTVT.

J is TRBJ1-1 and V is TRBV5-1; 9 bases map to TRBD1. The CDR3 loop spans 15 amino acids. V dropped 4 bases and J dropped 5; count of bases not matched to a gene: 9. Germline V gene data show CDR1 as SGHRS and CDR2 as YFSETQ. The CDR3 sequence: CASSPQGQGRTEAFF. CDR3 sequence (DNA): TGCGCCAGCAGCCCCCAGGGACAGGGACGGACTGAAGCTTTCTTT.

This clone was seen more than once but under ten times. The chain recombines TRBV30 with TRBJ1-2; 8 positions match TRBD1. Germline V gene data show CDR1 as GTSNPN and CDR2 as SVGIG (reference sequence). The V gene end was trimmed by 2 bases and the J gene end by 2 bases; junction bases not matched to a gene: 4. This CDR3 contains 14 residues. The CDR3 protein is CAWSTRTGNYGYTF. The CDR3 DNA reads TGTGCCTGGAGTACTCGGACAGGGAACTATGGCTACACCTTC.

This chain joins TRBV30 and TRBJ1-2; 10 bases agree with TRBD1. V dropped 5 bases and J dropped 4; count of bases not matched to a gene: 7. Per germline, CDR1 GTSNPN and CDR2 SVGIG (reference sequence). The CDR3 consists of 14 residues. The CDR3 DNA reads TGTGCCTGGGGGGGACAGGGGACCTTCTATGGCTACACCTTC. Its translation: CAWGGQGTFYGYTF.

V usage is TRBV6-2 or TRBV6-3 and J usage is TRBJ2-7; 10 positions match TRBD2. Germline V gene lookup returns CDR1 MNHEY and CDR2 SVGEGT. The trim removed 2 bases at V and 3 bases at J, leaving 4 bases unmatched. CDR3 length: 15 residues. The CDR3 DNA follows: TGTGCCAGCAGTTACGAGGGGACTAGCGTCTACGAGCAGTACTTC. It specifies CASSYEGTSVYEQYF.

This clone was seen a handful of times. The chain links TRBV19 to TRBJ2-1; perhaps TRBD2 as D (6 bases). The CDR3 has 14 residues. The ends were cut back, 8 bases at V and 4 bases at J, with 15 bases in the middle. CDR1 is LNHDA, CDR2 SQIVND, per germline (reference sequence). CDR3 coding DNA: TGTGCCAGTGCCGCGGTAGCGGTATACAATGAGCAGTTCTTC. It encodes CASAAVAVYNEQFF.

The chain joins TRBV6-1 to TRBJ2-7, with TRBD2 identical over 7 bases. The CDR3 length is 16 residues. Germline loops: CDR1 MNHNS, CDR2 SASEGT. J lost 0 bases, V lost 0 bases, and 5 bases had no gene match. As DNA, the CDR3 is TGTGCCAGCAGTGAAGCGGGCCTAGCGGACTCCTACGAGCAGTACTTC. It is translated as CASSEAGLADSYEQYF.

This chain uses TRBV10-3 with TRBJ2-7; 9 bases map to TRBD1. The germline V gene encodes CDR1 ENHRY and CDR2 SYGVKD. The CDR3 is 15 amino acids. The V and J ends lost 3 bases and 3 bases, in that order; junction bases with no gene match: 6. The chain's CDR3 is CAISDSTGQGYEQYF. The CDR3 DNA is TGTGCCATCAGTGACTCAACGGGACAGGGCTACGAGCAGTACTTC.

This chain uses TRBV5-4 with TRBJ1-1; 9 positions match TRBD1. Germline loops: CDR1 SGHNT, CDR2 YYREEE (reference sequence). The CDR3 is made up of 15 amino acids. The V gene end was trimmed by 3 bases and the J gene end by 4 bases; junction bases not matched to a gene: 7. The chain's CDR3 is CASSSARTGATEAFF. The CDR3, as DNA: TGTGCCAGCAGCTCAGCACGGACAGGGGCCACTGAAGCTTTCTTT. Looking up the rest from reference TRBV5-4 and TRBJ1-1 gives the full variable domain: ETGVTQSPTHLIKTRGQQVTLRCSSQSGHNTVSWYQQALGQGPQFIFQYYREEENGRGNFPPRFSGLQFPNYSSELNVNALELDDSALYLCASSSARTGATEAFFGQGTRLTVV.

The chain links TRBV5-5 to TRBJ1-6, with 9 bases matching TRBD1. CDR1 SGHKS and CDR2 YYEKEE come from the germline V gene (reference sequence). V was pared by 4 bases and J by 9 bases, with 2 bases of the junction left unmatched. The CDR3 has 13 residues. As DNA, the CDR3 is TGTGCCAGCAGCCTGGACAGGGGTTCACCCCTCCACTTT. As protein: CASSLDRGSPLHF.

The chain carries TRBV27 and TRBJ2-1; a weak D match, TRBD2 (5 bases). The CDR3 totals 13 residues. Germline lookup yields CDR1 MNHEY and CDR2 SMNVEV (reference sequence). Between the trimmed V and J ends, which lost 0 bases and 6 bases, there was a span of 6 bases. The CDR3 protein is CASSLSRGNEQFF. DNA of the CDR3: TGTGCCAGCAGTTTATCCCGGGGCAATGAGCAGTTCTTC.

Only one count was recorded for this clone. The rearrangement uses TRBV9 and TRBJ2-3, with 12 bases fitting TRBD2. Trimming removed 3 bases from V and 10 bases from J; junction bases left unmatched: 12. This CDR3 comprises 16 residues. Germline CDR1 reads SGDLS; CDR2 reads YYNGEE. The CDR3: CASSGNGTSGFLAQYF. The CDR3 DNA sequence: TGTGCCAGCAGCGGAAACGGGACTAGCGGGTTCCTTGCGCAGTATTTT.

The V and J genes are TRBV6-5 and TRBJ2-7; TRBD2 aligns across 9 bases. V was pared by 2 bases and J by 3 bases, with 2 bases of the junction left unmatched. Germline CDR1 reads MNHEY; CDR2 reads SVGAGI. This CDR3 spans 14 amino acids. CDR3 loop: CASSYGGRDYEQYF. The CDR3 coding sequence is TGTGCCAGCAGTTACGGCGGGAGGGACTACGAGCAGTACTTC.

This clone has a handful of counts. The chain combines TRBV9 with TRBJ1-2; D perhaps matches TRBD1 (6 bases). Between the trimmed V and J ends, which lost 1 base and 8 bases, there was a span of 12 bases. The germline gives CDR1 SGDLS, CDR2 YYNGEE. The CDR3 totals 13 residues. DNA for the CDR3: TGTGCCAGCAGCGTAACAGGGAGTCGGGGCTACACCTTC. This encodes CASSVTGSRGYTF.